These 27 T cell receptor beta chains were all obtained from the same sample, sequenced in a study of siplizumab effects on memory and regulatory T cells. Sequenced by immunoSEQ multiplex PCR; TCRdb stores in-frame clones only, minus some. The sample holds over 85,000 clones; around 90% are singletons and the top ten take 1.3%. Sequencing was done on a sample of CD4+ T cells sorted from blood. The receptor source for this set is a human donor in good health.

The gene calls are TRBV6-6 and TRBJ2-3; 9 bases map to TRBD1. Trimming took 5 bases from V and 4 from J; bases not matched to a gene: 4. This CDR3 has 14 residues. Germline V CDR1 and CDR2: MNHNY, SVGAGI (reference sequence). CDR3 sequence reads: CASSATGGADTQYF. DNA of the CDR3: TGTGCCAGCAGTGCGACAGGGGGGGCAGATACGCAGTATTTT.

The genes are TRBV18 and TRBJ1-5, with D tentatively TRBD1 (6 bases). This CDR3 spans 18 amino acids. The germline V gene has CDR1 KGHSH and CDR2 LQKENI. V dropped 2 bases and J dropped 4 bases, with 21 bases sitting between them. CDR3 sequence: CASSPNAGQTGGNQPQHF. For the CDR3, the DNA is TGTGCCAGCTCACCAAACGCCGGACAGACAGGTGGGAATCAGCCCCAGCATTTT. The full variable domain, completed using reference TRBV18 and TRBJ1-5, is NAGVMQNPRHLVRRRGQEARLRCSPMKGHSHVYWYRQLPEEGLKFMVYLQKENIIDESGMPKERFSAEFPKEGPSILRIQQVVRGDSAAYFCASSPNAGQTGGNQPQHFGDGTRLSIL.

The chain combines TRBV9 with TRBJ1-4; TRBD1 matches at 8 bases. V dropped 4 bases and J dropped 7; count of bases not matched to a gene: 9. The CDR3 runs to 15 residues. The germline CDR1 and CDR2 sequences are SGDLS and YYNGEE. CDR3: CASSPPTGTGEKLFF. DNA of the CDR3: TGTGCCAGCAGCCCCCCGACAGGGACAGGTGAAAAACTGTTTTTT.

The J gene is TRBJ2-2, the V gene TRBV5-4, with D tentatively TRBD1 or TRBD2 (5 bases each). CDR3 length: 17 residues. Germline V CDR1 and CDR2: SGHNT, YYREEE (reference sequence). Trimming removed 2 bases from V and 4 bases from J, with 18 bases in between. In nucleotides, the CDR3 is TGTGCCAGCAGCTTAGATCCTCGGGCAGGGAGCACCGGGGAGCTGTTTTTT. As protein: CASSLDPRAGSTGELFF.

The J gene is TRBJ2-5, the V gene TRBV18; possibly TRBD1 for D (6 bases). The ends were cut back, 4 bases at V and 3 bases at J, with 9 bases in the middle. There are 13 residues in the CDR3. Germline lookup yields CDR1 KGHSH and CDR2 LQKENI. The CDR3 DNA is TGTGCCAGCTCACGAGGACAGAAAGAGACCCAGTACTTC. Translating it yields CASSRGQKETQYF. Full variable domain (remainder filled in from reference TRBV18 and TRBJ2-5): NAGVMQNPRHLVRRRGQEARLRCSPMKGHSHVYWYRQLPEEGLKFMVYLQKENIIDESGMPKERFSAEFPKEGPSILRIQQVVRGDSAAYFCASSRGQKETQYFGPGTRLLVL.

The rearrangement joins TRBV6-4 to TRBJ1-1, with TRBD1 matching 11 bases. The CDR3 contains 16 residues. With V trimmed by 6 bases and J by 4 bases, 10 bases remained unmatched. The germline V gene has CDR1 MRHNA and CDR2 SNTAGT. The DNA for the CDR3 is TGTGCCAGCAGAGGACAGGGGGCAGGAATGGGCACTGAAGCTTTCTTT. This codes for CASRGQGAGMGTEAFF.

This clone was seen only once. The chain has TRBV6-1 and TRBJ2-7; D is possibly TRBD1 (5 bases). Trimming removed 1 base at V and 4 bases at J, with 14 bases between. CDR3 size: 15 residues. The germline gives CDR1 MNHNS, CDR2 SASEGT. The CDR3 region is CASSEGIGQMYEQYF. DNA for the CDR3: TGTGCCAGCAGTGAAGGTATAGGACAAATGTACGAGCAGTACTTC.

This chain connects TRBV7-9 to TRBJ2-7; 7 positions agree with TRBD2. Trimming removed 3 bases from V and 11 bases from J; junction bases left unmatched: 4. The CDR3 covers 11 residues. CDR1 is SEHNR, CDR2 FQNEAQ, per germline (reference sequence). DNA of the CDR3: TGTGCCAGCAGCTTGGGAGGGACCGAGTACTTC. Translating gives CASSLGGTEYF. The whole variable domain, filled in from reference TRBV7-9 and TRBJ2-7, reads DTGVSQNPRHKITKRGQNVTFRCDPISEHNRLYWYRQTLGQGPEFLTYFQNEAQLEKSRLLSDRFSAERPKGSFSTLEIQRTEQGDSAMYLCASSLGGTEYFGPGTRLTVT.

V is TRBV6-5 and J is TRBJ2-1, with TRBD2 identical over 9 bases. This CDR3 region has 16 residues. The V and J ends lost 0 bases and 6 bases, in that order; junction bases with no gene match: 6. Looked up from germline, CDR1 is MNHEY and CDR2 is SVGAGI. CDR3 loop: CASSYSSSGGPNEQFF. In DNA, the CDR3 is TGTGCCAGCAGTTACTCCTCGAGCGGGGGGCCCAATGAGCAGTTCTTC.

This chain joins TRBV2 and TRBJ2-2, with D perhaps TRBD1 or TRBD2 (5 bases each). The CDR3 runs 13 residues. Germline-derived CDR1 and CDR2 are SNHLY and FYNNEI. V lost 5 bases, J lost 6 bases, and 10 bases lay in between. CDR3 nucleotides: TGTGCCAGCAGTCCGGGGCTTCCCGGGGAGCTGTTTTTT. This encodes CASSPGLPGELFF.

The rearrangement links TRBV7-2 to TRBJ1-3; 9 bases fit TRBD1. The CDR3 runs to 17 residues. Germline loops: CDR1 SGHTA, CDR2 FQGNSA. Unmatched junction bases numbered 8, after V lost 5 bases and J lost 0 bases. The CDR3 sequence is CASSRTGTGNSGNTIYF. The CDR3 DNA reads TGTGCCAGCAGCCGTACCGGGACAGGGAACTCTGGAAACACCATATATTTT.

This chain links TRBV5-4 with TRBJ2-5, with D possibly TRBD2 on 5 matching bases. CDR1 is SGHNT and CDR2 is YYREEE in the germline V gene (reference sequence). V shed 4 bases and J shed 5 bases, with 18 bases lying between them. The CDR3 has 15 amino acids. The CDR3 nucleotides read TGTGCCAGCAGCCCCCGGAATGGCCGAGGGGAGACCCAGTACTTC. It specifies CASSPRNGRGETQYF.

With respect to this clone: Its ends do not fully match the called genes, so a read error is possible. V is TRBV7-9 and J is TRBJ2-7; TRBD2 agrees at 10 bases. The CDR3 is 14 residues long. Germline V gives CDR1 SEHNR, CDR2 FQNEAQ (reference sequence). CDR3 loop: CASSLAGVSYEQYF. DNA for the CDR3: TGTGCCAGCAGCCTAGCGGGAGTGTCCTACGAGCAGTACTTC.

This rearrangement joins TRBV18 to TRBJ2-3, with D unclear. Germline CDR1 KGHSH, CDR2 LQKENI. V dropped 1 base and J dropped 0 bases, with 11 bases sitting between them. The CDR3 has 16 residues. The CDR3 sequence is CASSPRAETSTDTQYF. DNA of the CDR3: TGTGCCAGCTCACCACGCGCGGAAACTAGCACAGATACGCAGTATTTT.

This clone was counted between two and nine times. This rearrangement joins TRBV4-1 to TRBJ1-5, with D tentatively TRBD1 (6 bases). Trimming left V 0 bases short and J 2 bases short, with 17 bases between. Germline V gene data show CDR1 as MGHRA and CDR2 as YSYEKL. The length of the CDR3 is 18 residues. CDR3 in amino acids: CASSQDPGARARNQPQHF. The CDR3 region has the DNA TGCGCCAGCAGCCAAGATCCGGGGGCGCGGGCCCGCAATCAGCCCCAGCATTTT.

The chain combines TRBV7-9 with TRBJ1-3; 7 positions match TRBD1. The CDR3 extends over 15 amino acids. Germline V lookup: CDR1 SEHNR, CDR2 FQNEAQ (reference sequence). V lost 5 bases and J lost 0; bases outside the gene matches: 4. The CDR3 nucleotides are TGTGCCAGCAGCCAGGGGGAAAGCTCTGGAAACACCATATATTTT. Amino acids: CASSQGESSGNTIYF.

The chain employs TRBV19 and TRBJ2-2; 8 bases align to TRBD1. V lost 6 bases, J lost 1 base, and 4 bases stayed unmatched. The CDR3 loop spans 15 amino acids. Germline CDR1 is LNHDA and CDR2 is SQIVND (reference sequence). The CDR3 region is CASRTGTGNTGELFF. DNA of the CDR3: TGTGCCAGTAGGACCGGGACAGGGAACACCGGGGAGCTGTTTTTT.

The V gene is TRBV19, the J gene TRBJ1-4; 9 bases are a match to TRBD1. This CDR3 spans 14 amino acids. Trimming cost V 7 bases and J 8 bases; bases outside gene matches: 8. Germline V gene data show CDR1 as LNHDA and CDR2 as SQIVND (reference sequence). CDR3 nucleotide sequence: TGTGCCAGTACAGAACAGGGGGCGGCGGAAAAACTGTTTTTT. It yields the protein CASTEQGAAEKLFF.

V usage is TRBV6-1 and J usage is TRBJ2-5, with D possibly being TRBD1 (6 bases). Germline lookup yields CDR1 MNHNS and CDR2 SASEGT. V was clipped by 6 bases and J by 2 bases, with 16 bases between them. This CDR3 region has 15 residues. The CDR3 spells CASRALGTPQETQYF. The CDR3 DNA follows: TGTGCCAGCAGGGCCCTCGGGACACCTCAAGAGACCCAGTACTTC.

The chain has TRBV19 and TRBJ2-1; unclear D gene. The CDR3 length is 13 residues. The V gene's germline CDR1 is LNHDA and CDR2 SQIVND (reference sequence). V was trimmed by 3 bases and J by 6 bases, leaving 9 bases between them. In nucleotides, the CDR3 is TGTGCCAGTAGTATCCAGGCCGCCAATGAGCAGTTCTTC. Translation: CASSIQAANEQFF.

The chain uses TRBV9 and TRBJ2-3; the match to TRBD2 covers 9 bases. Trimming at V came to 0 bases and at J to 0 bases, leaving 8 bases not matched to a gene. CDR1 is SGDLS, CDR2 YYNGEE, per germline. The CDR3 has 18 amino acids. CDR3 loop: CASSVVSGGFSSTDTQYF. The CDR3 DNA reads TGTGCCAGCAGCGTAGTTAGCGGGGGCTTCTCTAGCACAGATACGCAGTATTTT.

The CDR3 here is CASSVDHRGPYEQYF. CDR3 nucleotides: TGTGCCAGCAGCGTAGATCACAGGGGACCCTACGAGCAGTACTTC. The chain is built from TRBV9 and TRBJ2-7; 7 bases fit TRBD1. Germline CDR1 SGDLS, CDR2 YYNGEE. V was pared by 0 bases and J by 2 bases, with 5 bases of the junction left unmatched. CDR3 size: 15 residues.

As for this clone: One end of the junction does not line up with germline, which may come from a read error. This CDR3 is CASNGRDRVYEQYF. The CDR3 DNA is TGTGCTAGCAACGGCCGGGACAGGGTCTACGAGCAGTACTTC. The gene calls are TRBV7-7 and TRBJ2-7; 9 nucleotides agree with TRBD1. Germline lookup yields CDR1 SSHAT and CDR2 FNYEAQ (reference sequence). The length of the CDR3 is 14 residues.

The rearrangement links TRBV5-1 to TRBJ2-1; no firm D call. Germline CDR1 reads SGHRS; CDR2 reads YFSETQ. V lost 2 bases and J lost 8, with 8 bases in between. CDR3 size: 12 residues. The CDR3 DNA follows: TGCGCCAGCAGCTTATGGGGTGATGAGCAGTTCTTC. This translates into CASSLWGDEQFF.

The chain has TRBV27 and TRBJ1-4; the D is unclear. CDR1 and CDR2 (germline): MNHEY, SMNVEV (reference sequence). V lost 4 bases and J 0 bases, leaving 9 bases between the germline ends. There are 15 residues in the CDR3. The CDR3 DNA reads TGTGCCAGCAGTTCTTTGGCAGCAACTAATGAAAAACTGTTTTTT. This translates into CASSSLAATNEKLFF.

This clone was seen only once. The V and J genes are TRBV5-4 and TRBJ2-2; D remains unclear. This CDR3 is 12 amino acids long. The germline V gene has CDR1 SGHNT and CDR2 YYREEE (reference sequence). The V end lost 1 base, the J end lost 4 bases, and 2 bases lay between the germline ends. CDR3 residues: CASSLSTGELFF. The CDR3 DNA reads TGTGCCAGCAGCTTGAGCACCGGGGAGCTGTTTTTT. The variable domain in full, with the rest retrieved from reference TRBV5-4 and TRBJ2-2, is ETGVTQSPTHLIKTRGQQVTLRCSSQSGHNTVSWYQQALGQGPQFIFQYYREEENGRGNFPPRFSGLQFPNYSSELNVNALELDDSALYLCASSLSTGELFFGEGSRLTVL.

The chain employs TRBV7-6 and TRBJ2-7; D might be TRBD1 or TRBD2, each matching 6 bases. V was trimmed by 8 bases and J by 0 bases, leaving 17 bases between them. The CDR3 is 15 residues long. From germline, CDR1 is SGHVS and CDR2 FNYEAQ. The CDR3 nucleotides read TGTGCCAGCGCCCCTGGGGGGCCGCCCTCCTACGAGCAGTACTTC. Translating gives CASAPGGPPSYEQYF.